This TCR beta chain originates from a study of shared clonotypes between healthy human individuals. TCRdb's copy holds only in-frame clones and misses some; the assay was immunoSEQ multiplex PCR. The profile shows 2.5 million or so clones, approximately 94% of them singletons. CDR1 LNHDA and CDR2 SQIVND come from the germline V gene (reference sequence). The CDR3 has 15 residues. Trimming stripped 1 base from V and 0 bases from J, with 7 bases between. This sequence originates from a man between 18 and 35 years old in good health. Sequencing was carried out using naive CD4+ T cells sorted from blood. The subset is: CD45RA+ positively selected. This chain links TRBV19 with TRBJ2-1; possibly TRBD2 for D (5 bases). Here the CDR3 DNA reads TGTGCCAGTAGTATAGCGGGAAGCTCCTACAATGAGCAGTTCTTC. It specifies CASSIAGSSYNEQFF.